This entry features one T cell receptor (beta chain) sequence. Other DNA sequences in this sample translate to the same CDR3. This sample is drawn from a study of blood T cell repertoires in COVID-19. Using immunoSEQ multiplex PCR, the repertoire was profiled, and TCRdb retains in-frame clones only, with some absent. Of under 300,000 clones listed, 85% to 90% are singletons. There are 13 residues in the CDR3. The V end lost 1 base, the J end lost 3 bases, and 6 bases lay between the germline ends. This receptor was taken from a woman aged 60-70 years with COVID-19, enrolled during active disease. This chain links TRBV12-3 or TRBV12-4 with TRBJ1-2, with a possible D match to TRBD1 (5 bases). The sequenced sample consisted of peripheral blood. CDR3 DNA sequence: TGTGCCAGCAGTTTAGGGGGGGACTATGGCTACACCTTC. It specifies CASSLGGDYGYTF.